The rows below give T cell receptor beta chains drawn from one sample of a study of control samples from healthy donors and cancer patients. Here immunoSEQ multiplex PCR was the method, and the copy in TCRdb shows in-frame clones only, minus some. The table records about 75,000 clones, around 94% of them present only once. The sample taken for sequencing was blood. The receptors stem from a woman between 40 and 55 years old in good health. Both conserved end residues are part of each CDR3. A D gene is named only where the DNA matches it firmly. Expanded clones are given a class, and other clones once, few, many or no size at all.

TRBJ2-1 | NA | NA | TRBV7-7 | CASSLSGSSYNEQFF | TGTGCCAGCAGCTTGTCAGGGAGCTCCTACAATGAGCAGTTCTTC
TRBJ2-7 | TRBD1 | NA | TRBV19 | CASKGQGNGEQYF | TGTGCCAGTAAGGGACAGGGTAATGGGGAGCAGTACTTC
TRBJ2-4 | NA | NA | TRBV2 | CASSEGRLTKNIQYF | TGTGCCAGCAGTGAAGGTCGCCTCACCAAAAACATTCAGTACTTC
TRBJ2-1 | NA | NA | TRBV18 | CASSPPGGEQFF | TGTGCCAGCTCACCACCTGGCGGTGAGCAGTTCTTC
TRBJ1-1 | NA | NA | TRBV2 | CASSGWVNTEAFF | TGTGCCAGCAGTGGCTGGGTGAACACTGAAGCTTTCTTT
TRBJ2-7 | NA | NA | TRBV3-1/TRBV3-2 | CASSQSSGEQYF | TGTGCCAGCAGCCAATCTTCGGGGGAGCAGTACTTC
TRBJ2-7 | NA | NA | TRBV6-1 | CASSERQGTEQYF | TGTGCCAGCAGTGAAAGGCAGGGAACCGAGCAGTACTTC
TRBJ2-1 | NA | NA | TRBV27 | CASSSGINEQFF | TGTGCCAGCAGTTCTGGGATAAATGAGCAGTTCTTC
TRBJ2-7 | NA | few | TRBV19 | CASSIRTSGDYEQYF | TGTGCCAGTAGTATAAGAACTAGTGGGGACTACGAGCAGTACTTC
TRBJ2-7 | TRBD2 | NA | TRBV6-1 | CASSEMWGGYEQYF | TGTGCCAGCAGTGAAATGTGGGGGGGCTACGAGCAGTACTTC
TRBJ1-5 | NA | few | TRBV27 | CASSFSSNQPQHF | TGTGCCAGCAGTTTTAGTAGCAATCAGCCCCAGCATTTT
TRBJ2-2 | NA | NA | TRBV5-1 | CASSLAGIAGELFF | TGCGCCAGCAGCTTGGCAGGGATCGCCGGGGAGCTGTTTTTT
TRBJ2-5 | NA | NA | TRBV7-9 | CASGSYQETQYF | TGTGCCAGCGGCAGCTACCAAGAGACCCAGTACTTC
TRBJ2-1 | NA | once | TRBV5-5 | CASSLSWSSYNEQFF | TGTGCCAGCAGCTTGTCCTGGAGCTCCTACAATGAGCAGTTCTTC
TRBJ1-2 | NA | NA | TRBV6-2/TRBV6-3 | CASSARPKRNYGYTF | TGTGCCAGCAGCGCCAGACCGAAGAGGAACTATGGCTACACCTTC
TRBJ1-3 | TRBD1 | NA | TRBV6-6 | CASSFVRTGSGNTIYF | TGTGCCAGCAGTTTTGTTCGGACAGGGTCTGGAAACACCATATATTTT
TRBJ2-7 | TRBD2 | NA | TRBV7-2 | CASSRTSGSTTEQYF | TGTGCCAGCAGCAGAACTAGCGGGAGTACTACCGAGCAGTACTTC
TRBJ2-1 | NA | NA | TRBV6-5 | CASMLGGGNEQFF | TGTGCCAGCATGTTGGGAGGAGGCAATGAGCAGTTCTTC
TRBJ2-3 | NA | few | TRBV6-4 | CASSQSLPDTQYF | TGTGCCAGCAGTCAATCCCTTCCAGATACGCAGTATTTT
TRBJ2-3 | NA | NA | TRBV24-1 | CATSRGADTQYF | TGTGCCACCAGTCGAGGGGCAGATACGCAGTATTTT
TRBJ1-1 | NA | NA | TRBV2 | CASRSGFLGTEAFF | TGTGCCAGCAGATCGGGATTCCTGGGGACTGAAGCTTTCTTT
TRBJ2-7 | TRBD1 | NA | TRBV5-1 | CASSAGQGPYEQYF | TGCGCCAGCAGCGCGGGACAGGGTCCCTACGAGCAGTACTTC
TRBJ1-5 | NA | NA | TRBV19 | CASSLGLNQPQHF | TGTGCCAGTAGTTTGGGCCTCAATCAGCCCCAGCATTTT
TRBJ1-6 | TRBD1 | NA | TRBV28 | CASSSGQGGSPLHF | TGTGCCAGCAGTTCGGGACAGGGCGGTTCACCCCTCCACTTT
TRBJ2-7 | TRBD1 | NA | TRBV6-5 | CASSYGPGQSPAEQYF | TGTGCCAGCAGTTACGGCCCGGGACAGTCCCCGGCGGAGCAGTACTTC
TRBJ1-3 | NA | NA | TRBV7-9 | CASSLDLSTIYF | TGTGCCAGCAGCTTAGATCTATCGACCATATATTTT
TRBJ1-1 | TRBD1 | NA | TRBV27 | CASSLGQGAGNTEAFF | TGTGCCAGCAGTTTAGGACAGGGGGCCGGGAACACTGAAGCTTTCTTT
TRBJ1-2 | NA | NA | TRBV19 | CASSPPWNRNYGYTF | TGTGCCAGTAGTCCCCCTTGGAACAGAAACTATGGCTACACCTTC
TRBJ1-5 | TRBD1 | NA | TRBV6-5 | CASAGTGGLNQPQHF | TGTGCCAGCGCCGGGACAGGGGGTTTGAATCAGCCCCAGCATTTT
TRBJ1-6 | TRBD1 | NA | TRBV5-4 | CASSLGTGGVGNSPLHF | TGTGCCAGCAGCTTGGGGACAGGGGGCGTTGGGAATTCACCCCTCCACTTT
TRBJ2-1 | NA | NA | TRBV5-1 | CASSLFGQGFSYNEQFF | TGCGCCAGCAGCTTGTTCGGTCAGGGTTTCTCCTACAATGAGCAGTTCTTC
TRBJ2-1 | TRBD2 | NA | TRBV9 | CASSPTSGPYNEQFF | TGTGCCAGCAGCCCGACTAGCGGGCCTTACAATGAGCAGTTCTTC
TRBJ2-3 | NA | NA | TRBV21-1 | CASSKKFATDTQYF | TGTGCCAGCAGCAAAAAATTCGCCACAGATACGCAGTATTTT
TRBJ1-1 | NA | NA | TRBV10-3 | CAISGAGMNTEAFF | TGTGCCATCAGTGGGGCAGGGATGAACACTGAAGCTTTCTTT
TRBJ2-7 | NA | NA | TRBV4-1 | CASSQDPSGYRREQYF | TGCGCCAGCAGCCAAGACCCCTCAGGGTACCGCCGCGAGCAGTACTTC
TRBJ2-5 | NA | NA | TRBV5-5 | CASSLAQGRETQYF | TGTGCCAGCAGCTTGGCCCAGGGTCGAGAGACCCAGTACTTC
TRBJ1-2 | NA | NA | TRBV7-9 | CASSLTGYPNYGYTF | TGTGCCAGCAGCTTGACAGGATATCCTAACTATGGCTACACCTTC
TRBJ2-1 | TRBD1 | NA | TRBV7-9 | CASSNGTGVYEQFF | TGTGCCAGCAGCAATGGGACAGGGGTCTATGAGCAGTTCTTC
TRBJ2-7 | TRBD2 | few | TRBV2 | CASSEAYAGVPEQYF | TGTGCCAGCAGTGAAGCTTACGCGGGAGTCCCCGAGCAGTACTTC
TRBJ2-7 | NA | NA | TRBV4-1 | CASSQAQGYEQYF | TGCGCCAGCAGCCAAGCACAGGGCTACGAGCAGTACTTC
TRBJ2-7 | NA | few | TRBV7-9 | CASTLQGYEQYF | TGTGCCAGCACCCTACAGGGCTACGAGCAGTACTTC
TRBJ2-5 | NA | NA | TRBV3-1/TRBV3-2 | CASSQPGTLKETQYF | TGTGCCAGCAGCCAACCCGGGACTTTGAAAGAGACCCAGTACTTC
TRBJ2-1 | NA | NA | TRBV3-1/TRBV3-2 | CASSQEYLKGWDEQFF | TGTGCCAGCAGCCAAGAGTACCTTAAAGGCTGGGATGAGCAGTTCTTC
TRBJ2-1 | TRBD2 | NA | TRBV11-3 | CASSSLEREGFNNEQFF | TGTGCCAGCAGCTCCTTGGAGCGGGAGGGTTTTAACAATGAGCAGTTCTTC
TRBJ2-4 | NA | NA | TRBV19 | CASSPPGTEGNIQYF | TGTGCCAGTAGTCCACCAGGGACGGAGGGAAACATTCAGTACTTC
TRBJ1-2 | NA | once | TRBV28 | CASISGAVNYGYTF | TGTGCCAGCATATCAGGGGCCGTTAACTATGGCTACACCTTC
TRBJ2-5 | TRBD2 | NA | TRBV6-2/TRBV6-3 | CASSPGLAGGWGETQYF | TGTGCCAGCAGCCCCGGACTAGCGGGGGGTTGGGGAGAGACCCAGTACTTC
TRBJ1-2 | TRBD1 | NA | TRBV6-4 | CASSITGTGMWNYGYTF | TGTGCCAGCAGTATAACCGGGACAGGGATGTGGAACTATGGCTACACCTTC
TRBJ1-1 | NA | once | TRBV6-4 | CASSDSAGPDTEAFF | TGTGCCAGCAGTGACTCGGCCGGGCCGGACACTGAAGCTTTCTTT
TRBJ2-2 | TRBD2 | NA | TRBV6-4 | CASTRGTSDTGELFF | TGTGCCAGCACCCGAGGAACTAGCGACACCGGGGAGCTGTTTTTT
TRBJ1-2 | TRBD1 | NA | TRBV2 | CASSQDRIVNYGYTF | TGTGCCAGCAGTCAGGACAGGATAGTTAACTATGGCTACACCTTC
TRBJ1-2 | NA | NA | TRBV6-2/TRBV6-3 | CASSPAGGVFPYGYTF | TGTGCCAGCAGCCCTGCCGGGGGGGTTTTCCCCTATGGCTACACCTTC
TRBJ2-7 | NA | NA | TRBV7-9 | CASSFGAGGSGEQYF | TGTGCCAGCAGCTTTGGGGCCGGGGGATCAGGCGAGCAGTACTTC
TRBJ2-6 | NA | NA | TRBV5-4 | CASKGPSIGANVLTF | TGTGCCAGCAAGGGGCCGTCCATCGGGGCCAACGTCCTGACTTTC
TRBJ2-7 | NA | NA | TRBV2 | CASRIGGSLSYEQYF | TGTGCCAGCAGAATAGGGGGATCTCTCTCCTACGAGCAGTACTTC
TRBJ2-5 | TRBD2 | NA | TRBV11-2 | CASSPLVSLAGMKTQYF | TGTGCCAGCAGCCCCCTCGTGTCACTAGCGGGGATGAAGACCCAGTACTTC
TRBJ1-6 | NA | NA | TRBV6-5 | CASSYGGQGWDSPLHF | TGTGCCAGCAGTTACGGGGGTCAGGGTTGGGATTCACCCCTCCACTTT
TRBJ1-6 | TRBD1 | once | TRBV18 | CASSPRERGPNSPLHF | TGTGCCAGCTCACCAAGGGAAAGGGGGCCCAATTCACCCCTCCACTTT